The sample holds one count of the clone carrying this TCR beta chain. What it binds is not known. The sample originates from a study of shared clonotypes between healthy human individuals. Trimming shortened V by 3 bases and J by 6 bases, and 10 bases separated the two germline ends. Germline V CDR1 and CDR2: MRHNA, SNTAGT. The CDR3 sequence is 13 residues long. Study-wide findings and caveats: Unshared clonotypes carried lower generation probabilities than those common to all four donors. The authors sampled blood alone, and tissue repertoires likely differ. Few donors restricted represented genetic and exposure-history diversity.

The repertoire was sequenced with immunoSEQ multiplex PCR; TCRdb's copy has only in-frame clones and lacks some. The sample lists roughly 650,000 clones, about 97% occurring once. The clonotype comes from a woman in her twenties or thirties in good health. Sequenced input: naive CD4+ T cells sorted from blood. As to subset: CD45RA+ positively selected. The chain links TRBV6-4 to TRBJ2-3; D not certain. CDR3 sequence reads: CASSDGSGDTQYF. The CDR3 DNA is TGTGCCAGCAGTGATGGTAGTGGTGATACGCAGTATTTT.